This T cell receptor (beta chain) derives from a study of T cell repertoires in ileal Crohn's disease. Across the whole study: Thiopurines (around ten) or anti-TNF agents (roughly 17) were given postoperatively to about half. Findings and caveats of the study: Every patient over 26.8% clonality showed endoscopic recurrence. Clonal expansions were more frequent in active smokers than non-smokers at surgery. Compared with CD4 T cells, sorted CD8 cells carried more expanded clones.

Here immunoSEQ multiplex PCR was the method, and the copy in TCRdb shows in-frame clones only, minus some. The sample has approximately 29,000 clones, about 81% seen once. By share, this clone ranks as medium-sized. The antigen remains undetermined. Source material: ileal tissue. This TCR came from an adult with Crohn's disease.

This CDR3 is CASTRITGSGNTIYF. The CDR3 region has the DNA TGTGCCAGTACCAGGATCACAGGCTCTGGAAACACCATATATTTT. The rearrangement uses TRBV19 and TRBJ1-3, with a tentative D call TRBD1 (5 bases). The length of the CDR3 is 15 residues. Trimming shortened V by 7 bases and J by 0 bases, and 13 bases separated the two germline ends. Germline lookup yields CDR1 LNHDA and CDR2 SQIVND (reference sequence).